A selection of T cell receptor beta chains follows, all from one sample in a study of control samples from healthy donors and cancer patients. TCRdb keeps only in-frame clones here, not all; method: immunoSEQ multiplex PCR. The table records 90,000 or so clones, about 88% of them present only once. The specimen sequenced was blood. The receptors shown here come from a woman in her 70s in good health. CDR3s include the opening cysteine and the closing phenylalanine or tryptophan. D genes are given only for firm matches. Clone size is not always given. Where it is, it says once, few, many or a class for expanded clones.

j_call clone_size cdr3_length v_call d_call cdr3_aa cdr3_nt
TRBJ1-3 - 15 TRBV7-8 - CASSLSWASGNTIYF TGTGCCAGCAGCCTGAGCTGGGCCTCTGGAAACACCATATATTTT
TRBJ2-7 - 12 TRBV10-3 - CAISPSRYEQYF TGTGCCATCAGCCCCTCCCGGTACGAGCAGTACTTC
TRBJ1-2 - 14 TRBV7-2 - CASSFTGTSYGYTF TGTGCCAGCAGCTTCACCGGGACATCTTATGGCTACACCTTC
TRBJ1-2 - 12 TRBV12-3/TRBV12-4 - CASSSVGGGYTF TGTGCCAGCAGTTCGGTTGGGGGTGGCTACACCTTC
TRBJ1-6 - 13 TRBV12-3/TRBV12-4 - CASSRGGGSPLHF TGTGCCAGCAGCCGTGGAGGAGGTTCACCCCTCCACTTT
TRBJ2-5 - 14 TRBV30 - CAWSRAGLQETQYF TGTGCCTGGAGCCGGGCGGGCCTCCAAGAGACCCAGTACTTC
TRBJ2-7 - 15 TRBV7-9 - CASSLEGLPGDEQYF TGTGCCAGCAGCTTAGAGGGACTTCCTGGCGACGAGCAGTACTTC
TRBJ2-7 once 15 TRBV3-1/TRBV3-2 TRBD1 CASSFRDRGSHEQYF TGTGCCAGCAGCTTCCGGGACAGGGGGTCCCACGAGCAGTACTTC
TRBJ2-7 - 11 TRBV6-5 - CASSYPGQQYF TGTGCCAGCAGTTACCCGGGACAACAGTACTTC
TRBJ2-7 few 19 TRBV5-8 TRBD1 CASSPADRDRLSLVHEQYF TGTGCCAGCAGCCCGGCCGATCGGGACAGGTTGAGTCTGGTCCACGAGCAGTACTTC
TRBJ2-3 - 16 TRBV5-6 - CASSLGGGSHTDTQYF TGTGCCAGCAGCTTGGGTGGTGGGTCCCACACAGATACGCAGTATTTT
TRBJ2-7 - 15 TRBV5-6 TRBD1 CASRKTGGGTYEQYF TGTGCCAGCAGGAAGACAGGGGGCGGAACTTACGAGCAGTACTTC
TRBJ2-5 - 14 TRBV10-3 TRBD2 CAIVDSGGGRTQYF TGTGCCATCGTCGATAGCGGGGGGGGAAGAACCCAGTACTTC
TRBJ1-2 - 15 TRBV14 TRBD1 CASSGRTGRNYGYTF TGTGCCAGCAGCGGCCGGACAGGTCGGAACTATGGCTACACCTTC
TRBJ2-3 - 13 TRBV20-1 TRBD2 CSASTSGTDTQYF TGCAGTGCTAGTACTAGCGGCACAGATACGCAGTATTTT
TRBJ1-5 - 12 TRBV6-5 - CASGLRNQPQHF TGTGCCAGCGGATTAAGGAATCAGCCCCAGCATTTT
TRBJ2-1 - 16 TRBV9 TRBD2 CASSVGGRGGFNEQFF TGTGCCAGCAGCGTAGGAGGGCGGGGGGGTTTTAATGAGCAGTTCTTC
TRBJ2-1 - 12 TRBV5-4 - CASSLGGNEQFF TGTGCCAGCAGCTTGGGCGGGAATGAGCAGTTCTTC
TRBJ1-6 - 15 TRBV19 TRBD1 CASRNRDRGYSPLHF TGTGCCAGTAGAAACCGGGACAGGGGTTATTCACCCCTCCACTTT
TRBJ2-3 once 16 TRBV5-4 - CASSLAGRETGDTQYF TGTGCCAGCAGCTTGGCCGGCAGGGAGACGGGAGATACGCAGTATTTT
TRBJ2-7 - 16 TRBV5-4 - CASSLAVGRKAYEQYF TGTGCCAGCAGCTTGGCCGTCGGGCGGAAGGCCTACGAGCAGTACTTC
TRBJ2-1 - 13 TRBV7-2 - CASSLFRFGEQFF TGTGCCAGCAGCTTATTTAGGTTCGGTGAGCAGTTCTTC
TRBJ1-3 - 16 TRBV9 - CASSVGQGRSGNTIYF TGTGCCAGCAGCGTTGGTCAGGGGAGATCTGGAAACACCATATATTTT
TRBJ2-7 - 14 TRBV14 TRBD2 CASSQGTSDLEQYF TGTGCCAGCAGCCAGGGGACTAGCGATCTCGAGCAGTACTTC
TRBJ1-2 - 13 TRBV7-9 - CASSLAVDYGYTF TGTGCCAGCAGCTTAGCAGTGGACTATGGCTACACCTTC
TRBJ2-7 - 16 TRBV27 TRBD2 CASSFRGGTSPYEQYF TGTGCCAGCAGTTTCCGTGGGGGGACTAGCCCCTACGAGCAGTACTTC
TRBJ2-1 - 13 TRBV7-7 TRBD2 CASSLAGWNEQFF TGTGCTAGCAGCCTAGCGGGATGGAATGAGCAGTTCTTC
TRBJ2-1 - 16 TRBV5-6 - CASSLEGRGSKNEQFF TGTGCCAGCAGCTTGGAGGGCAGGGGATCAAAAAATGAGCAGTTCTTC
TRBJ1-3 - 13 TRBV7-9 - CASSLGTGNTIYF TGTGCCAGCAGCTTAGGGACTGGAAACACCATATATTTT
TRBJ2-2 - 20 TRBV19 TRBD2 CASSIRLLGLAGGGTGELFF TGTGCCAGTAGTATTAGGCTCTTGGGACTAGCGGGAGGAGGTACCGGGGAGCTGTTTTTT
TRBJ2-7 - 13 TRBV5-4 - CASSLGLSSEQYF TGTGCCAGCAGCTTAGGACTCTCCAGCGAGCAGTACTTC
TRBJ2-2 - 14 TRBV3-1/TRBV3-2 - CASSQATNTGELFF TGTGCCAGCAGCCAAGCGACGAACACCGGGGAGCTGTTTTTT
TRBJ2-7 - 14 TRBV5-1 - CASSLLGDSYEQYF TGCGCCAGCAGCTTGCTAGGTGACTCCTACGAGCAGTACTTC
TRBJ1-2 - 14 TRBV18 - CASSPGGSYYGYTF TGTGCCAGCTCACCAGGTGGCAGCTATTATGGCTACACCTTC
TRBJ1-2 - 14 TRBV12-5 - CASGPPVGNYGYTF TGTGCTAGTGGTCCGCCGGTGGGGAACTATGGCTACACCTTC
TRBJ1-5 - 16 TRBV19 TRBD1 CASSETGDVGRQPQHF TGTGCCAGTAGTGAGACAGGGGATGTGGGTAGGCAGCCCCAGCATTTT
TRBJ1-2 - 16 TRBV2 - CASSEGLRTWKGGYTF TGTGCCAGCAGTGAGGGGTTGAGGACATGGAAAGGGGGCTACACCTTC
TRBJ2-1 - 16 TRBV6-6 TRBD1 CASSSRDRGARNEQFF TGTGCCAGCAGTTCCCGGGACAGGGGCGCGAGGAATGAGCAGTTCTTC
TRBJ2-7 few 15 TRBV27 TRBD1 CASSQGGGQGYEQYF TGTGCCAGCAGTCAGGGGGGGGGACAGGGCTACGAGCAGTACTTC
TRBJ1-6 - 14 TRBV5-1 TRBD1 CASSAGQTNSPLHF TGCGCCAGCAGTGCGGGACAGACCAATTCACCCCTCCACTTT
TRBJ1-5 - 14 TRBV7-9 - CASSYLGQNQPQHF TGTGCCAGCAGCTACCTAGGACAGAATCAGCCCCAGCATTTT
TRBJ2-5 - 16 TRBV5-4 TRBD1 CASSYPTGKDQETQYF TGTGCCAGCAGCTATCCGACAGGGAAGGACCAAGAGACCCAGTACTTC
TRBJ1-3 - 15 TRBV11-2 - CASSPRRDSGNTIYF TGTGCCAGCAGCCCCCGGCGGGACTCTGGAAACACCATATATTTT
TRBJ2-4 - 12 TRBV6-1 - CASGRPGNIQYF TGTGCCAGCGGCCGACCTGGAAACATTCAGTACTTC
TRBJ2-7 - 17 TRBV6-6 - CASSPVLGVGSSYEQYF TGTGCCAGCAGTCCCGTATTAGGGGTCGGCAGCTCCTACGAGCAGTACTTC
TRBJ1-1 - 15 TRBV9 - CASSSSGQQNTEAFF TGTGCCAGCAGCTCAAGCGGGCAGCAGAACACTGAAGCTTTCTTT
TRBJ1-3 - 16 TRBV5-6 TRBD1 CASSRRDSHSGNTIYF TGTGCCAGCAGCCGTCGGGACAGCCACTCTGGAAACACCATATATTTT
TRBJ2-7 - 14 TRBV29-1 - CSVKIAFSSYEQYF TGCAGCGTTAAAATAGCCTTTTCTTCCTACGAGCAGTACTTC
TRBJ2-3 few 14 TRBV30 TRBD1 CAWSVQGGTDTQYF TGTGCCTGGAGTGTACAGGGGGGTACAGATACGCAGTATTTT
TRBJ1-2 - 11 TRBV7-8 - CASRLNEGYTF TGTGCCAGCAGACTGAACGAGGGCTACACCTTC
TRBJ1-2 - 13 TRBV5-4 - CASSLDSQSGYTF TGTGCCAGCAGCTTGGACAGTCAGAGTGGCTACACCTTC
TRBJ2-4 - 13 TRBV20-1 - CSASVSPKNIQYF TGCAGTGCTAGTGTCAGTCCCAAAAACATTCAGTACTTC
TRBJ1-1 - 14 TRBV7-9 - CASSFQQGGTEAFF TGTGCCAGCAGCTTCCAACAGGGAGGCACTGAAGCTTTCTTT
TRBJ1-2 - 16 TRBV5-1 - CASSLAGGDLSPGYTF TGCGCCAGCAGCTTGGCCGGGGGGGATCTGTCCCCTGGCTACACCTTC
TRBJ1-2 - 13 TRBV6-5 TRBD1 CASRVQGSYGYTF TGTGCCAGCAGAGTACAGGGGTCCTATGGCTACACCTTC
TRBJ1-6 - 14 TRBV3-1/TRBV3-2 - CASSLTQGSTPLHF TGTGCCAGCAGCCTCACACAGGGCTCCACACCCCTCCACTTT
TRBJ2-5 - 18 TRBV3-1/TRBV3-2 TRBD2 CASSQEGSGLAHGRAQYF TGTGCCAGCAGCCAAGAGGGTTCGGGACTAGCACACGGCAGGGCCCAGTACTTC
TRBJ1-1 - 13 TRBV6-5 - CASNLDSPGLAFF TGTGCCAGCAACCTGGACAGCCCTGGATTGGCTTTCTTT
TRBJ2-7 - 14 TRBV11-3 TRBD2 CASSLRLAWGEQYF TGTGCCAGCAGCCTTCGACTAGCGTGGGGCGAGCAGTACTTC
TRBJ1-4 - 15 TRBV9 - CASSVGGANNEKLFF TGTGCCAGCAGCGTAGGGGGGGCTAATAATGAAAAACTGTTTTTT